The 21 T cell receptor beta chains below were found in one sample sequenced in a study of shared clonotypes between healthy human individuals. Sequenced by immunoSEQ multiplex PCR; TCRdb stores in-frame clones only, minus some. Of some 2,500,000 clones listed, 93% are singletons. The sample consisted of naive CD4+ T cells from PBMCs. Subset noted: CD45RA+ positively selected. These receptors all stem from a young man in good health. Some clones in this sample may be carry-over from other donors' samples.

V and J are TRBV5-1 and TRBJ2-7, with a possible D match to TRBD1 (5 bases). Trimming removed 0 bases from V and 7 bases from J, with 17 bases in between. CDR3 length equals 15 residues. Germline-derived CDR1 and CDR2 are SGHRS and YFSETQ. Here the CDR3 DNA reads TGCGCCAGCAGCTTGGACAGGACATCTTTTGGGGAGCAGTACTTC. Protein product: CASSLDRTSFGEQYF.

This sequence joins TRBV7-2 and TRBJ2-2; the D gene could be TRBD1 or TRBD2 (5 bases each). The length of the CDR3 is 16 residues. Trimming shortened V by 1 base and J by 4 bases, and 13 bases separated the two germline ends. The germline V gene encodes CDR1 SGHTA and CDR2 FQGNSA. The DNA for the CDR3 is TGTGCCAGCAGCTTAGTTGGGACGGTTCGCACCGGGGAGCTGTTTTTT. Residues: CASSLVGTVRTGELFF. The variable domain in full, with the rest retrieved from reference TRBV7-2 and TRBJ2-2, is GAGVSQSPSNKVTEKGKDVELRCDPISGHTALYWYRQSLGQGLEFLIYFQGNSAPDKSGLPSDRFSAERTGGSVSTLTIQRTQQEDSAVYLCASSLVGTVRTGELFFGEGSRLTVL.

On this clone itself: Other DNA sequences from this sample encode an identical CDR3 as well. As DNA, the CDR3 is TGTGCCAGCAGTGCTGGGAGCTATGGCTACACCTTC. Amino acid sequence: CASSAGSYGYTF. V gene TRBV2 combines with J gene TRBJ1-2; no clear D. The germline gives CDR1 SNHLY, CDR2 FYNNEI. The CDR3 runs to 12 residues. V lost 4 bases and J 4 bases, leaving 7 bases between the germline ends.

The chain recombines TRBV19 with TRBJ2-7; 10 bases align to TRBD1. V trimming: 7 bases; J trimming: 4 bases; junction bases outside the gene matches: 10. CDR1 is LNHDA, CDR2 SQIVND, per germline (reference sequence). The CDR3 covers 15 residues. CDR3 loop: CASTQNRDRGYEQYF. The CDR3 region has the DNA TGTGCCAGTACCCAAAACCGGGACAGGGGATACGAGCAGTACTTC.

J is TRBJ1-4 and V is TRBV6-1, with D perhaps TRBD1 (5 bases). The germline CDR1 and CDR2 sequences are MNHNS and SASEGT. The CDR3 runs 15 residues. The germline V and J ends were trimmed by 8 bases and 6 bases, with 19 bases remaining between them. The CDR3: CASSDLYGGYEKLFF. CDR3 in DNA: TGTGCCAGCTCAGACCTATATGGGGGTTATGAAAAACTGTTTTTT.

This sequence joins TRBV4-3 and TRBJ2-7; 10 bases line up with TRBD2. The CDR3 is 16 amino acids. Unmatched junction bases numbered 6, after V lost 1 base and J lost 3 bases. Germline lookup yields CDR1 LGHNA and CDR2 YSLEER. Here the CDR3 DNA reads TGCGCCAGCAGCCAAGCGAGTAGCGGGAGGAACTACGAGCAGTACTTC. This translates into CASSQASSGRNYEQYF.

The chain couples TRBV5-1 to TRBJ2-7, with D perhaps TRBD2 (7 bases). The germline V gene encodes CDR1 SGHRS and CDR2 YFSETQ. The CDR3 consists of 15 residues. V dropped 0 bases and J dropped 2 bases, with 12 bases sitting between them. The CDR3, as DNA: TGCGCCAGCAGCTTGGAGGGGGGGTCCCCCTACGAGCAGTACTTC. The encoded protein is CASSLEGGSPYEQYF.

The chain combines TRBV7-3 with TRBJ2-5, with 7 bases that match TRBD2. CDR3 length: 13 residues. Germline assignment: CDR1 SGHTA and CDR2 FQGTGA. V lost 5 bases, J lost 5 bases, and 5 bases stayed unmatched. The CDR3 sequence is CASSPTSWETQYF. CDR3 in DNA: TGTGCCAGCAGCCCGACTAGCTGGGAGACCCAGTACTTC.

The rearrangement links TRBV7-6 to TRBJ2-5, with D possibly matching TRBD2 (5 bases). V lost 5 bases to trimming and J lost 4 bases, with 14 bases between them. The germline CDR1 and CDR2 sequences are SGHVS and FNYEAQ. The CDR3 covers 14 residues. This CDR3 reads CASSHRLPPETQYF. The CDR3 nucleotides are TGTGCCAGCAGCCACCGACTACCCCCAGAGACCCAGTACTTC.

The chain carries TRBV5-1 and TRBJ2-7; 10 positions match TRBD2. V lost 1 base and J lost 5; bases outside the gene matches: 12. The V gene's germline CDR1 is SGHRS and CDR2 YFSETQ. This CDR3 comprises 17 residues. CDR3 in amino acids: CASSLLLAGDLADEQYF. CDR3 sequence (DNA): TGCGCCAGCAGCTTGCTTCTAGCGGGAGATCTTGCGGACGAGCAGTACTTC.

The rearrangement joins TRBV28 to TRBJ1-2; possible D gene TRBD1, 5 bases. There are 15 residues in the CDR3. Trimming left V 6 bases short and J 13 bases short, with 27 bases between. Germline V gene data show CDR1 as MDHEN and CDR2 as SYDVKM. CDR3 sequence reads: CASSSGPRRGGISTF. CDR3 nucleotides: TGTGCCAGCAGCTCTGGGCCCAGGCGCGGGGGGATAAGCACCTTC.

The chain recombines TRBV5-1 with TRBJ1-4, with TRBD1 matching 8 bases. From germline, CDR1 is SGHRS and CDR2 YFSETQ. This CDR3 comprises 17 residues. V was clipped by 3 bases and J by 2 bases; unmatched bases: 9. The CDR3 reads CASSYGQGLATNEKLFF. The CDR3 nucleotides are TGCGCCAGCAGCTACGGACAGGGCCTCGCGACTAATGAAAAACTGTTTTTT.

This chain links TRBV19 with TRBJ2-5, with TRBD2 as a possible D gene (7 bases). Germline V gene lookup returns CDR1 LNHDA and CDR2 SQIVND (reference sequence). The CDR3 has 15 residues. V dropped 4 bases and J dropped 7 bases, with 19 bases sitting between them. As DNA, the CDR3 is TGTGCCAGTAGTAAAGGGACCCCTAGGGGGGGGACCCAGTACTTC. Its protein product is CASSKGTPRGGTQYF.

This rearrangement joins TRBV5-1 to TRBJ2-5, with D hard to call. The CDR3 spans 18 residues. V lost 4 bases and J lost 5, with 27 bases in between. Germline CDR1 and CDR2: SGHRS and YFSETQ. The DNA of the CDR3 is TGCGCCAGCAGCAGAACACCAAACCCCAACACGGTTCGGGAGACCCAGTACTTC. This codes for CASSRTPNPNTVRETQYF.

The rearrangement joins TRBV14 to TRBJ1-2; D gene unclear. The CDR3 extends over 14 amino acids. V was clipped by 2 bases and J by 4 bases, with 11 bases between them. The germline CDR1 and CDR2 sequences are SGHDN and FVKESK. CDR3 nucleotides: TGTGCCAGCAGCCAACTTACGCTGGGCTATGGCTACACCTTC. Translated: CASSQLTLGYGYTF.

The rearrangement uses TRBV6-6 and TRBJ2-7; 8 nucleotides line up with TRBD2. With 2 bases clipped from V and 3 bases from J, the junction kept 9 bases outside the gene matches. The CDR3 consists of 16 residues. The germline gives CDR1 MNHNY, CDR2 SVGAGI (reference sequence). In DNA, the CDR3 is TGTGCCAGCAGTTACCGACTGTCAAGCGGGAGCTACGAGCAGTACTTC. Its protein product is CASSYRLSSGSYEQYF.

This chain links TRBV28 with TRBJ2-7; 8 bases fit TRBD2. The CDR3 totals 15 residues. With 4 bases clipped from V and 5 bases from J, the junction kept 10 bases outside the gene matches. CDR1 is MDHEN, CDR2 SYDVKM, per germline. CDR3 bases: TGTGCCAGCAGTTCCAGGCCGGGAGGGTTCCACGAGCAGTACTTC. It encodes CASSSRPGGFHEQYF.

A remark on this clone: Other nucleotide sequences from this sample produce the same CDR3. This rearrangement joins TRBV18 to TRBJ2-5; D is ambiguous. There are 12 residues in the CDR3. V gave up 3 bases and J gave up 2 bases, with 4 bases separating them. CDR1 and CDR2 from the germline V gene are KGHSH and LQKENI. DNA for the CDR3: TGTGCCAGCTCACCTAGTCAAGAGACCCAGTACTTC. Protein sequence: CASSPSQETQYF. The full variable domain, rest sourced from reference TRBV18 and TRBJ2-5, is NAGVMQNPRHLVRRRGQEARLRCSPMKGHSHVYWYRQLPEEGLKFMVYLQKENIIDESGMPKERFSAEFPKEGPSILRIQQVVRGDSAAYFCASSPSQETQYFGPGTRLLVL.

This rearrangement joins TRBV5-1 to TRBJ1-1; D is undetermined. Trimming stripped 5 bases from V and 1 base from J, with 9 bases between. Germline-derived CDR1 and CDR2 are SGHRS and YFSETQ. CDR3 length: 13 amino acids. CDR3 bases: TGCGCCAGCAGGAATCGGGGGAACACTGAAGCTTTCTTT. It yields the protein CASRNRGNTEAFF.

This clone was seen just once. This chain connects TRBV28 to TRBJ1-3, with 8 bases identical to TRBD1. There are 14 residues in the CDR3. Germline CDR1 and CDR2: MDHEN and SYDVKM. J gave up 8 bases and V 3 bases, and 6 bases lay outside the gene matches. For the CDR3, the DNA is TGTGCCAGCAGTTTGGGCCAGGGGGCAGACACCATATATTTT. Its protein is CASSLGQGADTIYF.

The genes are TRBV18 and TRBJ2-5; 10 positions agree with TRBD2. The junction had 6 bases not matched to a gene; V was cut back by 0 bases and J by 5 bases. Germline values: CDR1 KGHSH, CDR2 LQKENI. CDR3 length equals 16 residues. CDR3 loop: CASSPPSGRPGETQYF. The DNA for the CDR3 is TGTGCCAGCTCACCACCTAGCGGGAGGCCAGGCGAGACCCAGTACTTC.